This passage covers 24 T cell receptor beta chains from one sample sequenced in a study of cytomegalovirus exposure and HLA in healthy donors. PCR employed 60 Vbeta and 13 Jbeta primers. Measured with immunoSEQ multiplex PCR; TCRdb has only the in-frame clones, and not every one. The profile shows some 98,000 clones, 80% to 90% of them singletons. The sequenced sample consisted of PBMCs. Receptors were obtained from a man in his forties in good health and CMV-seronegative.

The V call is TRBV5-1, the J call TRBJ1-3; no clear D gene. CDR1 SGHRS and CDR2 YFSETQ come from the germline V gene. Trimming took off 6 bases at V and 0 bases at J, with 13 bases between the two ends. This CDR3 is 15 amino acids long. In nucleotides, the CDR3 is TGCGCCAGCAAGACAAGTCTCTACTCTGGAAACACCATATATTTT. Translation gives CASKTSLYSGNTIYF.

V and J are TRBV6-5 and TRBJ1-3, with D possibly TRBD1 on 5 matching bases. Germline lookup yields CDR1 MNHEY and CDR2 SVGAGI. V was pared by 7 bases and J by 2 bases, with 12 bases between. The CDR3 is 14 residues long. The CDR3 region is CASTRGTTGNTIYF. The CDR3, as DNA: TGTGCCAGCACCCGGGGGACGACTGGAAACACCATATATTTT.

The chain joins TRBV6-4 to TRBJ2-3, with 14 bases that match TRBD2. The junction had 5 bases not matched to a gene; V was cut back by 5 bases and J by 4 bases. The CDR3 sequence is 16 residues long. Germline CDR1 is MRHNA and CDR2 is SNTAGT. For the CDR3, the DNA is TGTGCCAGCAGTCACGGACTAGCGGGGGGATCAGATACGCAGTATTTT. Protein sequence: CASSHGLAGGSDTQYF.

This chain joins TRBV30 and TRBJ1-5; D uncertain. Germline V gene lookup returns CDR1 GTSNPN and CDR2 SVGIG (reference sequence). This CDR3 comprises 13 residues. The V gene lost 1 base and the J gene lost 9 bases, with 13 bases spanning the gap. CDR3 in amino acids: CAWSGARDTPQHF. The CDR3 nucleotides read TGTGCCTGGAGTGGAGCCCGAGATACGCCCCAGCATTTT.

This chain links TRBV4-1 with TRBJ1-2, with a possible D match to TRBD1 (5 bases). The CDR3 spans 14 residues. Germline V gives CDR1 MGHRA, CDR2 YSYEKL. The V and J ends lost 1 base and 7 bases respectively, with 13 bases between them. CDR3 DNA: TGCGCCAGCAGCCAAGTTGGGGGGATTGGTGGCTACACCTTC. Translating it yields CASSQVGGIGGYTF.

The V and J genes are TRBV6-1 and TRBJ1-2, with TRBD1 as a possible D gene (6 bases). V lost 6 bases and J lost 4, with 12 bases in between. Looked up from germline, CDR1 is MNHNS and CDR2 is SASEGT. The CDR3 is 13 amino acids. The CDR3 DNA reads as TGTGCCAGCAGAATAACAGGGACCTATGGCTACACCTTC. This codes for CASRITGTYGYTF.

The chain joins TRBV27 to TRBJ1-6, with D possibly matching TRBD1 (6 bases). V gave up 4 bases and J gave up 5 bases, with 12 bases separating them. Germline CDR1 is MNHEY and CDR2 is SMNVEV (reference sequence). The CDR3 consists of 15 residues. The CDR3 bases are TGTGCCAGCAGTTATGGGACATCCGATAATTCACCCCTCCACTTT. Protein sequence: CASSYGTSDNSPLHF.

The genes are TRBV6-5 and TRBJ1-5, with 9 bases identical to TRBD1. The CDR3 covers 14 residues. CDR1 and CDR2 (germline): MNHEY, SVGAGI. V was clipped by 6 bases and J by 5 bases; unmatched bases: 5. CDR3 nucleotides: TGTGCCAGCAGGAGGACAGGGGTCCATCAGCCCCAGCATTTT. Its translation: CASRRTGVHQPQHF.

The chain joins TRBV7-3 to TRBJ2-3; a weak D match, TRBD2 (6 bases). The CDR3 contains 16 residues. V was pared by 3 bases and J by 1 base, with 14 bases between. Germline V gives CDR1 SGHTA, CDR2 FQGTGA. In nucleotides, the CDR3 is TGTGCCAGCAGCTTGTTGGAGGGAGCTGGCACAGATACGCAGTATTTT. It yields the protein CASSLLEGAGTDTQYF. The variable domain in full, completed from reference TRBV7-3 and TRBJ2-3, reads GAGVSQTPSNKVTEKGKYVELRCDPISGHTALYWYRQSLGQGPEFLIYFQGTGAADDSGLPNDRFFAVRPEGSVSTLKIQRTERGDSAVYLCASSLLEGAGTDTQYFGPGTRLTVL.

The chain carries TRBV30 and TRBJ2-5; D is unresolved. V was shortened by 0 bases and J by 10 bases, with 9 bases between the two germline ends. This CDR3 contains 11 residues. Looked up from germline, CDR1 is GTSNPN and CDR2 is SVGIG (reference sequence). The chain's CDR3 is CAWSVVGDQYF. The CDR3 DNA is TGTGCCTGGAGTGTAGTAGGAGACCAGTACTTC.

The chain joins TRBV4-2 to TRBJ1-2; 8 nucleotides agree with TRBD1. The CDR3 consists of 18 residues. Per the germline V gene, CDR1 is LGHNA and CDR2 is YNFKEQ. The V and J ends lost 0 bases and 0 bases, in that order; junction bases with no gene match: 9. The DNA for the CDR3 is TGTGCCAGCAGCCAAGATTCGGGACAGGCCAATTCTAACTATGGCTACACCTTC. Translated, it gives CASSQDSGQANSNYGYTF.

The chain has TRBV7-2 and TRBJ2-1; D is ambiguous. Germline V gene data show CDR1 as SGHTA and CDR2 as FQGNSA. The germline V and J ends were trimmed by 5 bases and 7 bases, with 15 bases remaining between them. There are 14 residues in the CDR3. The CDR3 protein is CASSRVRQVNEQFF. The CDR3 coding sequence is TGTGCCAGCAGCCGAGTCAGGCAGGTGAATGAGCAGTTCTTC.

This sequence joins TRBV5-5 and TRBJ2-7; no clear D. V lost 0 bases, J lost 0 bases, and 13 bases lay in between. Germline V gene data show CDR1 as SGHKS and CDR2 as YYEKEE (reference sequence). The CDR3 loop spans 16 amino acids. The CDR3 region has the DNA TGTGCCAGCAGCTTGGCCACTCGATCGAGCTCCTACGAGCAGTACTTC. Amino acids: CASSLATRSSSYEQYF.

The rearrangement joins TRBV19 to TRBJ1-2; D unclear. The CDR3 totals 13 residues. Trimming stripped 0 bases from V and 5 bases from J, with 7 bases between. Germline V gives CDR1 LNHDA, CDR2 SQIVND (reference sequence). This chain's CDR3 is CASSIDRWYGYTF. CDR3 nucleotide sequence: TGTGCCAGTAGTATAGACAGGTGGTATGGCTACACCTTC.

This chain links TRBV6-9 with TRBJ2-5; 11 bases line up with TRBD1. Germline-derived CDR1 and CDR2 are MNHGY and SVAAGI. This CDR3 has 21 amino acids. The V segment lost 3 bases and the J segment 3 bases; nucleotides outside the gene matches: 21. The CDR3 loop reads CASSYPRTGGRKILDKETQYF. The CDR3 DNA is TGTGCCAGCAGTTACCCAAGGACAGGGGGCCGTAAAATTTTAGATAAAGAGACCCAGTACTTC.

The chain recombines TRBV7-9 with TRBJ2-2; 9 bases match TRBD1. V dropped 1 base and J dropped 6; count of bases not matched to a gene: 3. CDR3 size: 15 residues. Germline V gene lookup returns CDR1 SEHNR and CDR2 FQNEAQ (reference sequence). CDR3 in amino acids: CASSLGTGVSGELFF. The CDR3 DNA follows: TGTGCCAGCAGCTTAGGGACAGGGGTGTCCGGGGAGCTGTTTTTT. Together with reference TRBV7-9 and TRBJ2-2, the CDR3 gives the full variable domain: DTGVSQNPRHKITKRGQNVTFRCDPISEHNRLYWYRQTLGQGPEFLTYFQNEAQLEKSRLLSDRFSAERPKGSFSTLEIQRTEQGDSAMYLCASSLGTGVSGELFFGEGSRLTVL.

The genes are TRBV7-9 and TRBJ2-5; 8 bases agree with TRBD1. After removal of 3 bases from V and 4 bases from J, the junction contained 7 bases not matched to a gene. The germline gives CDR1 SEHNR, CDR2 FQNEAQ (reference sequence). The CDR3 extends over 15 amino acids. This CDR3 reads CASSFGGQGGETQYF. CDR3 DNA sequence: TGTGCCAGCAGCTTCGGTGGACAGGGCGGAGAGACCCAGTACTTC.

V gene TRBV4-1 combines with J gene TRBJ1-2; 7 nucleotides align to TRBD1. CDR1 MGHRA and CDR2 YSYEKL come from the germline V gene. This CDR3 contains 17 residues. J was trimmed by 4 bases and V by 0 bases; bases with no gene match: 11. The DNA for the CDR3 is TGCGCCAGCAGCCAAGATCTAAGGGACAGCAGTATCTATGGCTACACCTTC. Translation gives CASSQDLRDSSIYGYTF.

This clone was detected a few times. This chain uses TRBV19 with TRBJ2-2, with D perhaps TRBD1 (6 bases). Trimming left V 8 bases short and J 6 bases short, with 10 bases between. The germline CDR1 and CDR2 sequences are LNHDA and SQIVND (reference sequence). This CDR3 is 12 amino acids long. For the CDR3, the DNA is TGTGCCAGTGGGGGCCGGGCCGGGGAGCTGTTTTTT. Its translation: CASGGRAGELFF.

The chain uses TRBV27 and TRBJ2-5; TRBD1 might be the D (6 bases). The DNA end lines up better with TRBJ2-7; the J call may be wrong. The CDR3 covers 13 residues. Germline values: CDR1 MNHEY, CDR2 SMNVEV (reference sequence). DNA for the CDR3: TGTGCCAGCAAGGCAGGGGTAGGCTACGAGCAGTACTTC. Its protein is CASKAGVGYEQYF.

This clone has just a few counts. CDR3 sequence reads: CASSLALSPEAFF. The CDR3 DNA reads as TGTGCCAGCAGCTTGGCCCTAAGTCCTGAAGCTTTCTTT. The rearrangement joins TRBV5-6 to TRBJ1-1, with D uncertain. The CDR3 loop spans 13 amino acids. V was clipped by 0 bases and J by 6 bases, with 9 bases between them. Germline loops: CDR1 SGHDT, CDR2 YYEEEE.

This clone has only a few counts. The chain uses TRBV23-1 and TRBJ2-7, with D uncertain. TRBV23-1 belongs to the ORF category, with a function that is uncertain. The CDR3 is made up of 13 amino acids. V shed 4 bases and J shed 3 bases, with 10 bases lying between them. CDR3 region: CASSPNCIYEQYF. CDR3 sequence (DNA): TGCGCCAGCAGTCCTAACTGCATCTACGAGCAGTACTTC.

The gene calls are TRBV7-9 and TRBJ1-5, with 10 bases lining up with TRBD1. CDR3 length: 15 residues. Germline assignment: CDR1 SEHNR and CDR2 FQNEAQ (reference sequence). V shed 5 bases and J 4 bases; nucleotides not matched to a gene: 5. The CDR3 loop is CASSPPGQGNQPQHF. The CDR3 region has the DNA TGTGCCAGCAGCCCGCCGGGACAGGGGAATCAGCCCCAGCATTTT.

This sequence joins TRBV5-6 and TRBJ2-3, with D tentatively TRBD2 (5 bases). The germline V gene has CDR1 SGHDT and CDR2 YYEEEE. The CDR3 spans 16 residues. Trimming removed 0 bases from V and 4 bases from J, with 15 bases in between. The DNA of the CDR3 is TGTGCCAGCAGCTTGGCCCTACGGGGTGGGGCAGATACGCAGTATTTT. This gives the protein CASSLALRGGADTQYF.